These 18 T cell receptor beta chains originate from one sample sequenced in a study of neoadjuvant nivolumab and ipilimumab in lung cancer. Assay: immunoSEQ multiplex PCR; the TCRdb copy retains only in-frame clones and omits some. The sample yields some 26,000 clones, more than 75% seen once. The starting material was tumor tissue, obtained after neoadjuvant nivolumab, alone or with ipilimumab, at or shortly before surgery. The receptors were gathered from an adult with non-small cell lung cancer.

The chain uses TRBV5-1 and TRBJ2-5; D gene ambiguous. Deletions cut 0 bases from V and 2 bases from J, with 11 bases between. The CDR3 is 15 residues long. CDR1 and CDR2 from the germline V gene are SGHRS and YFSETQ. CDR3 loop: CASSLGPREQETQYF. CDR3 nucleotides: TGCGCCAGCAGCTTGGGACCAAGAGAGCAAGAGACCCAGTACTTC.

The rearrangement joins TRBV5-1 to TRBJ1-2, with D unresolved. Germline CDR1 and CDR2: SGHRS and YFSETQ. This CDR3 spans 13 amino acids. V was pared by 4 bases and J by 4 bases, with 11 bases between. The CDR3: CASSPGETYGYTF. CDR3 bases: TGCGCCAGCAGCCCGGGCGAGACCTATGGCTACACCTTC. Full variable domain (remainder filled in from reference TRBV5-1 and TRBJ1-2): KAGVTQTPRYLIKTRGQQVTLSCSPISGHRSVSWYQQTPGQGLQFLFEYFSETQRNKGNFPGRFSGRQFSNSRSEMNVSTLELGDSALYLCASSPGETYGYTFGSGTRLTVV.

This clone was seen a few times. This chain connects TRBV18 to TRBJ1-2; D is ambiguous. The CDR3 has 12 residues. Germline V gene lookup returns CDR1 KGHSH and CDR2 LQKENI. Deletions cut 5 bases from V and 5 bases from J, with 9 bases between. The CDR3 coding sequence is TGTGCCAGCTCATTACAAGGGTATGGCTACACCTTC. Protein: CASSLQGYGYTF. The variable domain in full, completed from reference TRBV18 and TRBJ1-2, reads NAGVMQNPRHLVRRRGQEARLRCSPMKGHSHVYWYRQLPEEGLKFMVYLQKENIIDESGMPKERFSAEFPKEGPSILRIQQVVRGDSAAYFCASSLQGYGYTFGSGTRLTVV.

The gene calls are TRBV7-2 and TRBJ2-3; D not resolved. The CDR3 runs 15 residues. Germline V gene lookup returns CDR1 SGHTA and CDR2 FQGNSA. V was pared by 5 bases and J by 2 bases, with 14 bases between. CDR3 loop: CASSPRSSFTDTQYF. In DNA, the CDR3 is TGTGCCAGCAGCCCCCGGAGTAGTTTCACAGATACGCAGTATTTT.

Only a few counts were recorded for this clone. The chain links TRBV30 to TRBJ2-7, with a tentative D call TRBD2 (6 bases). From germline, CDR1 is GTSNPN and CDR2 SVGIG (reference sequence). The CDR3 has 12 amino acids. The V end was cut by 2 bases, the J end by 2 bases, with 7 bases between. In nucleotides, the CDR3 is TGTGCCTGGAGTCCGGGAGCCTACGAGCAGTACTTC. Protein sequence: CAWSPGAYEQYF.

The V call is TRBV5-1, the J call TRBJ1-1; 9 bases are a match to TRBD1. CDR3 size: 14 residues. In germline, CDR1 is SGHRS, CDR2 YFSETQ. The trim removed 4 bases at V and 4 bases at J, leaving 5 bases unmatched. The CDR3 DNA reads TGCGCCAGCAGCCCGGGACAGGGTTCCACTGAAGCTTTCTTT. Its translation: CASSPGQGSTEAFF.

This clone was found a few times. The rearrangement joins TRBV30 to TRBJ2-2; 9 bases fit TRBD2. The junction had 2 bases not matched to a gene; V was cut back by 4 bases and J by 5 bases. This CDR3 region has 13 residues. Germline CDR1 reads GTSNPN; CDR2 reads SVGIG (reference sequence). The CDR3 nucleotides read TGTGCCTGGATTGCGGGAGGGACCGGGGAGCTGTTTTTT. Translating it yields CAWIAGGTGELFF.

V usage is TRBV19 and J usage is TRBJ2-5, with 11 bases lining up with TRBD1. In germline, CDR1 is LNHDA, CDR2 SQIVND (reference sequence). The CDR3 sequence is 16 residues long. With 6 bases clipped from V and 1 base from J, the junction kept 7 bases outside the gene matches. The CDR3 coding sequence is TGTGCCAGTAGCCTCCGGGACAGGGGGTTCCAAGAGACCCAGTACTTC. Translated, it gives CASSLRDRGFQETQYF.

This chain links TRBV2 with TRBJ2-1; 8 nucleotides line up with TRBD2. This CDR3 is 14 amino acids long. Germline-derived CDR1 and CDR2 are SNHLY and FYNNEI. The V and J ends lost 4 bases and 2 bases, in that order; junction bases with no gene match: 1. DNA for the CDR3: TGTGCCAGCAGTGCGGGACTAGCCTACAATGAGCAGTTCTTC. Translated: CASSAGLAYNEQFF.

The chain has TRBV5-1 and TRBJ2-3; D might be TRBD2 (6 bases). The ends were cut back, 0 bases at V and 5 bases at J, with 10 bases in the middle. CDR3 length: 14 residues. CDR1 is SGHRS and CDR2 is YFSETQ in the germline V gene. The CDR3 loop is CASSLGGDGDTQYF. For the CDR3, the DNA is TGCGCCAGCAGCTTGGGGGGGGATGGAGATACGCAGTATTTT. The variable domain in full, completed from reference TRBV5-1 and TRBJ2-3, reads KAGVTQTPRYLIKTRGQQVTLSCSPISGHRSVSWYQQTPGQGLQFLFEYFSETQRNKGNFPGRFSGRQFSNSRSEMNVSTLELGDSALYLCASSLGGDGDTQYFGPGTRLTVL.

V usage is TRBV7-6 and J usage is TRBJ2-3; TRBD2 might be the D (6 bases). V was cut by 5 bases and J by 4 bases, with 19 bases left in between. The CDR3 consists of 16 residues. Germline CDR1 SGHVS, CDR2 FNYEAQ. This chain's CDR3 is CASSARLGSSADTQYF. CDR3 sequence (DNA): TGTGCCAGCAGCGCAAGACTAGGATCTAGCGCAGATACGCAGTATTTT.

The chain is built from TRBV29-1 and TRBJ1-4, with 7 positions matching TRBD1. With V trimmed by 7 bases and J by 4 bases, 6 bases remained unmatched. Germline assignment: CDR1 SQVTM and CDR2 ANQGSEA. The CDR3 spans 13 residues. CDR3 loop: CSATGRFNEKLFF. CDR3 coding DNA: TGCAGCGCGACAGGGCGGTTTAATGAAAAACTGTTTTTT.

J is TRBJ2-7 and V is TRBV28; TRBD1 aligns across 7 bases. Germline-derived CDR1 and CDR2 are MDHEN and SYDVKM. This CDR3 is 15 amino acids long. After removal of 7 bases from V and 0 bases from J, the junction contained 9 bases not matched to a gene. CDR3 residues: CASTTSGTVSYEQYF. The CDR3 region has the DNA TGTGCCAGCACCACCTCCGGGACAGTCTCCTACGAGCAGTACTTC.

V usage is TRBV18 and J usage is TRBJ1-1; the match to TRBD1 covers 8 bases. The CDR3 is 15 amino acids. The germline CDR1 and CDR2 sequences are KGHSH and LQKENI. Losses at the gene ends were 2 bases for V and 4 bases for J; bases not matched to a gene: 6. The CDR3 loop is CASSPRGTGGTEAFF. CDR3 nucleotide sequence: TGTGCCAGCTCACCAAGGGGAACAGGGGGCACTGAAGCTTTCTTT.

Here the CDR3 DNA reads TGTGCCTGGGAGCGCTCTGGAAACACCATATATTTT. This sequence encodes CAWERSGNTIYF. J is TRBJ1-3 and V is TRBV30; D is undetermined. The germline V and J ends were trimmed by 5 bases and 0 bases, with 5 bases remaining between them. The CDR3 is 12 amino acids. Germline loops: CDR1 GTSNPN, CDR2 SVGIG (reference sequence).

CDR3 in amino acids: CASSVDPTNTEAFF. In nucleotides, the CDR3 is TGCGCCAGCAGCGTAGACCCAACGAACACTGAAGCTTTCTTT. The rearrangement uses TRBV5-1 and TRBJ1-1; D unresolved. Trimming removed 4 bases at V and 1 base at J, with 11 bases between. Germline values: CDR1 SGHRS, CDR2 YFSETQ. The CDR3 runs to 14 residues.

The chain is built from TRBV18 and TRBJ2-5; D may match TRBD1 or TRBD2 (6 bases each). The germline gives CDR1 KGHSH, CDR2 LQKENI. The CDR3 is 13 amino acids. Trimming left V 3 bases short and J 4 bases short, with 9 bases between. The CDR3 reads CASSPGGGETQYF. CDR3 in DNA: TGTGCCAGCTCACCTGGAGGGGGAGAGACCCAGTACTTC.

The chain has TRBV4-2 and TRBJ2-3; possible D gene TRBD2, 5 bases. Germline CDR1 and CDR2: LGHNA and YNFKEQ. Trimming took off 0 bases at V and 5 bases at J, with 12 bases between the two ends. This CDR3 is built from 15 residues. The CDR3 sequence is CASSQEMRARDTQYF. CDR3 nucleotides: TGTGCCAGCAGCCAAGAAATGAGGGCCCGAGATACGCAGTATTTT.